This T cell receptor beta chain was found in a study of regulatory T cells in long-lasting Graves disease. Time point reported: newly diagnosed GD, antithyroid drugs for less than 3 months. Extracted PBMC RNA gave rise to the TCR library. Libraries of TCR beta came from iRepertoire HTBI primers plus Arm-PCR of CDR3 regions. TCRdb redid the calling of the multiplex PCR reads with MiXCR, one entry per CDR3 protein. In the table there are 600,000 to 650,000 distinct CDR3 sequences, roughly 15% of which are singletons. The CDR3 spans 15 residues. The germline V gene encodes CDR1 DFQATT and CDR2 SNEGSKA (reference sequence). The V end lost 1 base, the J end lost 4 bases, and 14 bases lay between the germline ends. Study observations and caveats: Patients whose Graves' disease persisted exhibited lower TCR diversity than those newly diagnosed.

Regarding this clonotype: Its antigen is still unknown.

The data were also submitted as part of a second study, on T cells in Graves' hyperthyroidism and ophthalmopathy.

The chain joins TRBV20-1 to TRBJ2-1; unclear D gene. The specimen comprised peripheral blood mononuclear cells (PBMCs), sampled at new diagnosis, from a patient treated with antithyroid drugs. This TCR was recovered from a woman aged 25 to 39 with Graves disease. CDR3 bases: TGCAGTGCTAGAGCGCAGGCCGTAGGGTACAATGAGCAGTTCTTC. Residues: CSARAQAVGYNEQFF.